In its sample, the clone carrying this T cell receptor beta chain was seen many times. TCRs were put through approximately 20 PCR cycles of amplification with Phusion. A constant-region primer and the V-primer adapter served as the primer pair. TCRdb re-derived calls from the reads in MiXCR, one entry per CDR3 protein. The table includes about 46,000 distinct CDR3 sequences, 12% detected once. Unmatched junction bases numbered 7, after V lost 10 bases and J lost 11 bases. Germline CDR1 reads ENHRY; CDR2 reads SYGVKD. This CDR3 has 12 residues. The entry originates in a study of low-dose radiotherapy and immunotherapy resistance in tumors. Study-wide background: Treatment consisted of nivolumab 240 mg every two weeks and ipilimumab 1 mg/kg every six weeks, given intravenously to patients.

Time point reported: before trial treatment. Each donor was administered nivolumab, ipilimumab, aspirin, low-dose cyclophosphamide and low-dose radiotherapy. This clonotype was obtained from a female donor with ovarian cancer. The source was PBMCs, collected before treatment. The chain combines TRBV10-3 with TRBJ2-4; 11 positions match TRBD2. Written as DNA, the CDR3 is TGTGCCACCGCCGGGACTAGCGGTGTTCAGTACTTC. Its protein product is CATAGTSGVQYF.